The 31 T cell receptor beta chains listed next were all sequenced from one sample in a study of T cells after yellow fever vaccination. TCRdb re-called the 5' RACE reads through MiXCR, storing one row per CDR3 protein. The sample has around 550,000 distinct CDR3 sequences; approximately 21% are singletons. The sample was PBMCs, taken 15 days after the yellow fever booster vaccination. The receptors originated from a man aged 25 to 45 who received the YFV17D yellow fever vaccine.

The J gene is TRBJ1-5, the V gene TRBV5-4; D gene unclear. Germline CDR1 is SGHNT and CDR2 is YYREEE (reference sequence). V was clipped by 4 bases and J by 5 bases, with 16 bases between them. The CDR3 length is 15 residues. The CDR3 reads CASSLYGGCDQPQHF. The CDR3 nucleotides read TGTGCCAGCAGCCTTTATGGAGGGTGCGATCAGCCCCAGCATTTT.

This clonotype was seen more than once but under ten times. This chain connects TRBV5-1 to TRBJ2-5; 11 bases are shared with TRBD1. V was clipped by 3 bases and J by 5 bases; unmatched bases: 6. The CDR3 runs 15 residues. Per germline, CDR1 SGHRS and CDR2 YFSETQ. The CDR3, as DNA: TGCGCCAGCAGCTACGGACAGGGGGCCGGTGAGACCCAGTACTTC. It specifies CASSYGQGAGETQYF.

The chain recombines TRBV7-9 with TRBJ1-3; D gene uncertain. Trimming removed 8 bases from V and 1 base from J, with 18 bases in between. This CDR3 is built from 16 residues. Germline CDR1 SEHNR, CDR2 FQNEAQ (reference sequence). The CDR3 coding sequence is TGTGCCAGCTACCCCCTATCGGCCGTTTCTGGAAACACCATATATTTT. It encodes CASYPLSAVSGNTIYF.

The genes are TRBV29-1 and TRBJ2-3; D is ambiguous. The CDR3 extends over 11 amino acids. Germline V gene data show CDR1 as SQVTM and CDR2 as ANQGSEA. The CDR3: CGSEITDTQYF. DNA for the CDR3: TGCGGCTCGGAGATCACAGATACGCAGTATTTT.

This clonotype was seen a few times. The V call is TRBV20-1, the J call TRBJ2-7; maybe TRBD2 (7 bases). V was cut by 6 bases and J by 5 bases, with 17 bases left in between. The CDR3 contains 13 residues. Germline assignment: CDR1 DFQATT and CDR2 SNEGSKA (reference sequence). The CDR3 loop is CSASRGRANEQYF. The CDR3 DNA follows: TGCAGTGCCTCGAGGGGGAGGGCCAACGAGCAGTACTTC.

This chain links TRBV5-4 with TRBJ2-5, with 12 bases aligning to TRBD2. Germline V gives CDR1 SGHNT, CDR2 YYREEE (reference sequence). The CDR3 has 16 residues. V lost 4 bases and J lost 6; bases outside the gene matches: 10. Here the CDR3 reads CASSQLAGGPGQTQYF. The CDR3 nucleotides read TGTGCCAGCAGCCAACTAGCGGGAGGCCCTGGGCAGACCCAGTACTTC.

V and J are TRBV5-5 and TRBJ2-1; possibly TRBD2 for D (6 bases). Germline V CDR1 and CDR2: SGHKS, YYEKEE (reference sequence). Trimming took off 4 bases at V and 2 bases at J, with 16 bases between the two ends. The CDR3 has 16 amino acids. This CDR3 reads CASSGGTGTPYNEQFF. CDR3 in DNA: TGTGCCAGCAGCGGAGGGACGGGGACCCCCTACAATGAGCAGTTCTTC.

V usage is TRBV20-1 and J usage is TRBJ1-1; D unclear. Trimming left V 5 bases short and J 1 base short, with 5 bases between. The CDR3 totals 11 residues. CDR1 and CDR2 from the germline V gene are DFQATT and SNEGSKA (reference sequence). CDR3 coding DNA: TGCAGTGCTGGCCAGAACACTGAAGCTTTCTTT. Translated: CSAGQNTEAFF.

A few counts support this clonotype. The chain carries TRBV14 and TRBJ2-7; D not certain. Germline loops: CDR1 SGHDN, CDR2 FVKESK. V lost 1 base, J lost 10 bases, and 8 bases lay in between. The CDR3 has 11 residues. The DNA for the CDR3 is TGTGCCAGCAGCCAAGGCGCGAGTCAGTACTTC. Protein: CASSQGASQYF.

V usage is TRBV27 and J usage is TRBJ2-1; 7 bases match TRBD2. CDR1 and CDR2 (germline): MNHEY, SMNVEV (reference sequence). The CDR3 has 12 amino acids. Trimming removed 4 bases from V and 9 bases from J; junction bases left unmatched: 3. CDR3 DNA: TGTGCCAGCAGTTCGGGAGGCAGTGAGCAGTTCTTC. Its translation is CASSSGGSEQFF.

The chain has TRBV20-1 and TRBJ2-7; 13 nucleotides line up with TRBD2. The CDR3 runs 13 residues. The V gene end was trimmed by 6 bases and the J gene end by 6 bases; junction bases not matched to a gene: 5. The V gene's germline CDR1 is DFQATT and CDR2 SNEGSKA (reference sequence). CDR3 sequence (DNA): TGCAGTGCCACTAGCGGGAGGGTCCCCGAGCAGTACTTC. Its protein product is CSATSGRVPEQYF.

J is TRBJ2-7 and V is TRBV7-2, with TRBD1 as a possible D gene (5 bases). V was pared by 1 base and J by 0 bases, with 13 bases between. CDR1 is SGHTA and CDR2 is FQGNSA in the germline V gene. This CDR3 region has 16 residues. CDR3 sequence reads: CASSLDGLDTSYEQYF. The CDR3 DNA reads TGTGCCAGCAGCTTAGATGGTTTGGACACCTCCTACGAGCAGTACTTC.

This clonotype was detected a few times. The rearrangement joins TRBV5-1 to TRBJ2-3; 10 bases fit TRBD1. V lost 3 bases, J lost 5 bases, and 6 bases stayed unmatched. The germline V gene encodes CDR1 SGHRS and CDR2 YFSETQ. The CDR3 covers 15 residues. CDR3 protein: CASSWTGGDGDTQYF. CDR3 nucleotide sequence: TGCGCCAGCAGCTGGACAGGGGGAGATGGAGATACGCAGTATTTT.

The gene calls are TRBV20-1 and TRBJ2-6, with TRBD2 identical over 10 bases. V lost 3 bases, J lost 2 bases, and 7 bases stayed unmatched. CDR1 DFQATT and CDR2 SNEGSKA come from the germline V gene (reference sequence). This CDR3 comprises 17 residues. CDR3 in DNA: TGCAGTGCTAGTCCTAGCGGGAGAAGGCCTGGGGCCAACGTCCTGACTTTC. It translates to CSASPSGRRPGANVLTF.

This clonotype showed up just a few times. V gene TRBV7-9 combines with J gene TRBJ1-2; D unclear. The CDR3 is 13 residues long. Germline assignment: CDR1 SEHNR and CDR2 FQNEAQ (reference sequence). V lost 5 bases to trimming and J lost 0 bases, with 7 bases between them. DNA for the CDR3: TGTGCCAGCAGCCCCCAGGCTAACTATGGCTACACCTTC. As protein: CASSPQANYGYTF.

In this sample, this clonotype turned up a few times. The chain joins TRBV7-3 to TRBJ1-1, with D maybe TRBD1 (5 bases). This CDR3 region has 21 residues. The ends were cut back, 4 bases at V and 5 bases at J, with 35 bases in the middle. Looked up from germline, CDR1 is SGHTA and CDR2 is FQGTGA. The CDR3 region is CASSSRQSRYPGGGGHTEAFF. DNA for the CDR3: TGTGCCAGCAGCTCAAGACAATCCAGATACCCGGGCGGGGGGGGTCATACTGAAGCTTTCTTT.

This clonotype showed up many times. The chain is built from TRBV5-1 and TRBJ1-2; D possibly corresponds to TRBD1 (6 bases). The germline gives CDR1 SGHRS, CDR2 YFSETQ. The V gene lost 4 bases and the J gene lost 3 bases, with 10 bases spanning the gap. The CDR3 runs 13 residues. The CDR3 DNA sequence: TGCGCCAGCAGCCTACAGGGTGACTATGGCTACACCTTC. The encoded protein is CASSLQGDYGYTF.

The chain has TRBV7-8 and TRBJ2-1; TRBD2 matches at 7 bases. The V gene's germline CDR1 is SGHVS and CDR2 FQNEAQ. V gave up 5 bases and J gave up 8 bases; unmatched junction bases: 9. There are 14 residues in the CDR3. The CDR3 DNA reads as TGTGCCAGCAGCCAAGCGGGACCGAACTATGAGCAGTTCTTC. Its protein is CASSQAGPNYEQFF. Looking up the rest from reference TRBV7-8 and TRBJ2-1 gives the full variable domain: GAGVSQSPRYKVAKRGQDVALRCDPISGHVSLFWYQQALGQGPEFLTYFQNEAQLDKSGLPSDRFFAERPEGSVSTLKIQRTQQEDSAVYLCASSQAGPNYEQFFGPGTRLTVL.

This clonotype turned up a few times. The CDR3 region has the DNA TGTGCCAGCAGCCTACTGGGACAATCGCCCCAAAGCTACGAGCAGTACTTC. Amino acid sequence: CASSLLGQSPQSYEQYF. This rearrangement joins TRBV28 to TRBJ2-7; a weak D match, TRBD1 (6 bases). Germline V gene sequence: CDR1 MDHEN, CDR2 SYDVKM. CDR3 size: 17 residues. Trimming cost V 6 bases and J 3 bases, with 24 bases left between them.

The rearrangement joins TRBV4-3 to TRBJ2-1, with 10 nucleotides matching TRBD1. Unmatched junction bases numbered 7, after V lost 0 bases and J lost 5 bases. Germline loops: CDR1 LGHNA, CDR2 YSLEER. The CDR3 is 17 amino acids. The CDR3 DNA reads as TGCGCCAGCAGCCAAGAGCCTGGGACAGGGGCAGACAATGAGCAGTTCTTC. It codes for CASSQEPGTGADNEQFF.

The chain recombines TRBV5-5 with TRBJ2-5; 11 bases are shared with TRBD2. The length of the CDR3 is 18 residues. Unmatched junction bases numbered 10, after V lost 0 bases and J lost 3 bases. Germline V gene lookup returns CDR1 SGHKS and CDR2 YYEKEE (reference sequence). The CDR3 reads CASSLARRSGLAEETQYF. In DNA form, the CDR3 reads TGTGCCAGCAGCTTGGCCCGCAGATCGGGACTAGCGGAAGAGACCCAGTACTTC.

V gene TRBV6-2 or TRBV6-3 combines with J gene TRBJ1-5, with 7 positions matching TRBD1. Germline V gives CDR1 MNHEY, CDR2 SVGEGT. The trim removed 0 bases at V and 7 bases at J, leaving 9 bases unmatched. This CDR3 has 16 residues. CDR3 residues: CASSYSVTGFGQPQHF. CDR3 in DNA: TGTGCCAGCAGTTACTCTGTGACAGGGTTTGGGCAGCCCCAGCATTTT.

V gene TRBV7-2 combines with J gene TRBJ1-2; D call uncertain. The CDR3 sequence is 14 residues long. The germline CDR1 and CDR2 sequences are SGHTA and FQGNSA. Trimming took 0 bases from V and 4 from J, leaving 9 bases between them. The CDR3 DNA sequence: TGTGCCAGCAGCTTAGCCGTGGTCCCCTATGGCTACACCTTC. Translation: CASSLAVVPYGYTF.

This clonotype was seen more than once but under ten times. The CDR3 region is CASPDSGANVLTF. Written as DNA, the CDR3 is TGTGCCAGCCCCGACTCTGGGGCCAACGTCCTGACTTTC. The V call is TRBV7-9, the J call TRBJ2-6; no reliable D call. V lost 8 bases and J lost 0, with 5 bases in between. This CDR3 is built from 13 residues. Germline V lookup: CDR1 SEHNR, CDR2 FQNEAQ (reference sequence).

With respect to this clonotype: At one boundary the junction diverges from the germline segment, which might be a read error. The chain has TRBV6-1 and TRBJ2-5, with 8 bases fitting TRBD1. This CDR3 has 15 amino acids. Per germline, CDR1 MNHNS and CDR2 SASEGT. The CDR3 here is CASSQPGQGRETQHF. CDR3 in DNA: TGTGCCAGCAGCCAACCTGGACAGGGCCGGGAGACCCAGCACTTC.

This clonotype has ten or more counts. V usage is TRBV7-2 and J usage is TRBJ1-1; perhaps TRBD1 as D (6 bases). Germline V CDR1 and CDR2: SGHTA, FQGNSA. Trimming pared 1 base from V and 5 bases from J, leaving 17 bases between. The CDR3 runs 16 residues. The CDR3 coding sequence is TGTGCCAGCAGCTTAGATGGACAGATCAGTGGTACTGAAGCTTTCTTT. The encoded protein is CASSLDGQISGTEAFF.

The V and J genes are TRBV7-6 and TRBJ2-1, with 9 bases aligning to TRBD2. V dropped 1 base and J dropped 0; count of bases not matched to a gene: 4. The CDR3 has 17 residues. Germline assignment: CDR1 SGHVS and CDR2 FNYEAQ. As DNA, the CDR3 is TGTGCCAGCAGCTTAGTTAGCGGGAGCTTCTCCTACAATGAGCAGTTCTTC. This sequence encodes CASSLVSGSFSYNEQFF. The variable domain in full, with the rest retrieved from reference TRBV7-6 and TRBJ2-1, is GAGVSQSPRYKVTKRGQDVALRCDPISGHVSLYWYRQALGQGPEFLTYFNYEAQQDKSGLPNDRFSAERPEGSISTLTIQRTEQRDSAMYRCASSLVSGSFSYNEQFFGPGTRLTVL.

V usage is TRBV5-1 and J usage is TRBJ2-5, with no clear D. This CDR3 is 13 amino acids long. From germline, CDR1 is SGHRS and CDR2 YFSETQ. Trimming took 1 base from V and 1 from J, leaving 5 bases between them. CDR3 in DNA: TGCGCCAGCAGCTTGTGGTCCCAAGAGACCCAGTACTTC. Its protein is CASSLWSQETQYF.

In the case of this clonotype: A much larger clone differs from this one at a single base, so this may be a read error. J is TRBJ2-7 and V is TRBV4-3, with 7 bases that match TRBD2. V was pared by 0 bases and J by 7 bases, with 9 bases of the junction left unmatched. The V gene's germline CDR1 is LGHNA and CDR2 YSLEER. This CDR3 spans 15 amino acids. DNA of the CDR3: TGCGCCAGCAGCCAAGATGGTAATCCTAGCGGAGAGCAGTACTTC. Protein sequence: CASSQDGNPSGEQYF.

This clonotype has a handful of counts. This chain uses TRBV20-1 with TRBJ2-1; D might be TRBD2 (7 bases). Germline CDR1 DFQATT, CDR2 SNEGSKA (reference sequence). CDR3 length: 13 residues. Here the CDR3 reads CSAEKGGYNEQFF. CDR3 coding DNA: TGCAGCGCAGAAAAGGGGGGGTACAATGAGCAGTTCTTC.

This clonotype was counted many times. The chain is built from TRBV20-1 and TRBJ1-1; D not resolved. The length of the CDR3 is 16 residues. CDR1 and CDR2 from the germline V gene are DFQATT and SNEGSKA (reference sequence). V lost 0 bases to trimming and J lost 4 bases, with 18 bases between them. CDR3 in DNA: TGCAGTGCTAGAGATAGGGCACGATCCTATTTCACTGAAGCTTTCTTT. Amino acids: CSARDRARSYFTEAFF.